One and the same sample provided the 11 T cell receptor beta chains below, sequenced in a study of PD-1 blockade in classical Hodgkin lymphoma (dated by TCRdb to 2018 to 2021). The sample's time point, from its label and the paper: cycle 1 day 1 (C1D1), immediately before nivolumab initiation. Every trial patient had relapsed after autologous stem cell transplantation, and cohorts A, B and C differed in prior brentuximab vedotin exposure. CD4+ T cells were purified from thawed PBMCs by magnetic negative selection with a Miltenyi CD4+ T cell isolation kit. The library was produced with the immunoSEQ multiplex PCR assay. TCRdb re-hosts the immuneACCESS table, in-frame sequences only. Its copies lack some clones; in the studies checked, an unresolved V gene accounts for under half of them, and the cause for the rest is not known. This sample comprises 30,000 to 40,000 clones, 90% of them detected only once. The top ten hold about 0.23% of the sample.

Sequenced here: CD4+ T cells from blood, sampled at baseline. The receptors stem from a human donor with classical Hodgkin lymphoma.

CDR3 DNA sequence: TGTGCCAGCAGCCCTAGCGGGGGGAACCTCTACGAGCAGTACTTC. Translation gives CASSPSGGNLYEQYF. This chain joins TRBV28 and TRBJ2-7; TRBD2 matches at 11 bases. The J segment lost 3 bases and the V segment lost 6 bases, leaving 7 bases of the junction unmatched. The CDR3 consists of 15 residues. Per the germline V gene, CDR1 is MDHEN and CDR2 is SYDVKM.

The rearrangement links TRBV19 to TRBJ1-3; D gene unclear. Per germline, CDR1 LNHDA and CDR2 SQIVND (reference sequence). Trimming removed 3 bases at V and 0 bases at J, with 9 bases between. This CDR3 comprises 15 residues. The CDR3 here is CASSMSVYSGNTIYF. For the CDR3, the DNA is TGTGCCAGTAGTATGTCGGTCTACTCTGGAAACACCATATATTTT.

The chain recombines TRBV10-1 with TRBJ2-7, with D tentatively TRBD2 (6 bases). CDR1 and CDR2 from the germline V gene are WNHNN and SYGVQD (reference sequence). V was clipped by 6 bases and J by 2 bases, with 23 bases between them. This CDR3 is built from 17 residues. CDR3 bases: TGCGCCAGCAGCGAAGGGGCATGGGTCGGGAGTCCCTACGAGCAGTACTTC. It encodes CASSEGAWVGSPYEQYF.

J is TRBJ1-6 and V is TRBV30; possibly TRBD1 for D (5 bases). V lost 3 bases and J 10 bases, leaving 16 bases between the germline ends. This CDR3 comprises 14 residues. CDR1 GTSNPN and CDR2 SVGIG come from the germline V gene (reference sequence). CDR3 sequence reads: CAWRLGLAESPLHF. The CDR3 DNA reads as TGTGCCTGGAGATTGGGACTTGCGGAATCACCCCTCCACTTT.

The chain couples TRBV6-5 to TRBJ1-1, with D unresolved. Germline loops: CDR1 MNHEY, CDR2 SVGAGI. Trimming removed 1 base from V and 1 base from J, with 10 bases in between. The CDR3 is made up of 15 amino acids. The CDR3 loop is CASSYWYPTNTEAFF. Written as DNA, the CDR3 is TGTGCCAGCAGTTACTGGTATCCCACGAACACTGAAGCTTTCTTT.

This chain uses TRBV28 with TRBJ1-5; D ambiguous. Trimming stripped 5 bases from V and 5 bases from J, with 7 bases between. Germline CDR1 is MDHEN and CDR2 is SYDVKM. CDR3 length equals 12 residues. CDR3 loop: CASSPPDQPQHF. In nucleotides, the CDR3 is TGTGCCAGCAGTCCCCCAGATCAGCCCCAGCATTTT.

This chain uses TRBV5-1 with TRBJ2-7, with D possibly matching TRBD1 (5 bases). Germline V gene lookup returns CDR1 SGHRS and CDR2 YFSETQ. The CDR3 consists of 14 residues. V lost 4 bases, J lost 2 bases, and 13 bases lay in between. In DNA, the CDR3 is TGCGCCAGCAGCCAAAAGACAGCCCCCTACGAGCAGTACTTC. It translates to CASSQKTAPYEQYF.

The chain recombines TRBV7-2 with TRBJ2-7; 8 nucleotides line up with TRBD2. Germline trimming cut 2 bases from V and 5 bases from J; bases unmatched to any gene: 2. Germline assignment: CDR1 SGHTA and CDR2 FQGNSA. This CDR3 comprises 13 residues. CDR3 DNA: TGTGCCAGCAGCTTAAGCGGGAGCCACGAGCAGTACTTC. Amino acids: CASSLSGSHEQYF. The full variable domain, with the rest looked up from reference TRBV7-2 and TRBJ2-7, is GAGVSQSPSNKVTEKGKDVELRCDPISGHTALYWYRQSLGQGLEFLIYFQGNSAPDKSGLPSDRFSAERTGGSVSTLTIQRTQQEDSAVYLCASSLSGSHEQYFGPGTRLTVT.

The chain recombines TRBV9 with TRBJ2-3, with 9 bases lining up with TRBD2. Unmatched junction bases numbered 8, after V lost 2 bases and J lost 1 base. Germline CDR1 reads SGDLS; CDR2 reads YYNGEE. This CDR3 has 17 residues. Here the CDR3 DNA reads TGTGCCAGCAGCGTCCTAGCGGGATTGGGGGGCACAGATACGCAGTATTTT. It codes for CASSVLAGLGGTDTQYF.

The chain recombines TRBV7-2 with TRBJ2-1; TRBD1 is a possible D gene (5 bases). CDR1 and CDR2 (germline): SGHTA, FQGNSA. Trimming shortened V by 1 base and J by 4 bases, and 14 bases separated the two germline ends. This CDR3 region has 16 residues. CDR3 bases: TGTGCCAGCAGCTTAGACCAGACAGTTAGTTACAATGAGCAGTTCTTC. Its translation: CASSLDQTVSYNEQFF.

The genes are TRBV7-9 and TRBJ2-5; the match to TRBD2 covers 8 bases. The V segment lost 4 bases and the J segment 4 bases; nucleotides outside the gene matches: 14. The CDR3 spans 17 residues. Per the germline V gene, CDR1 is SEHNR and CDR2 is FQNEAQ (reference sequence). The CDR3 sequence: CASSSAGAVSIRETQYF. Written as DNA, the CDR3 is TGTGCCAGCAGCTCAGCGGGAGCGGTTTCGATACGAGAGACCCAGTACTTC.